The rows below give T cell receptor beta chains drawn from one sample of a study of blood T cell repertoires in COVID-19. Clones were sequenced by immunoSEQ multiplex PCR, and TCRdb holds only the in-frame ones, with some missing. The table lists about 61,000 clones, around 77% of them singletons. Sequencing was carried out using peripheral blood. These receptor sequences come from an elderly man with active or convalescent COVID-19. Each CDR3 is given with its conserved first and last residue. D genes are given only for firm matches. Only some rows state a clone size, as once, few, many or a class for expanded clones.

D gene | J gene | V gene | clone size | CDR3 protein | CDR3 DNA
TRBD2 | TRBJ2-7 | TRBV18 | NA | CASSPPGLAAYEQYF | TGTGCCAGCTCACCACCGGGACTAGCGGCCTACGAGCAGTACTTC
TRBD1 | TRBJ1-5 | TRBV5-1 | NA | CASGGDRMSNQPQHF | TGCGCCAGCGGGGGGGACAGGATGAGCAATCAGCCCCAGCATTTT
NA | TRBJ2-5 | TRBV27 | NA | CASMRRQETQYF | TGTGCCAGCATGAGGAGACAAGAGACCCAGTACTTC
NA | TRBJ2-1 | TRBV7-6 | few | CASSLVAGPYNEQFF | TGTGCCAGCAGCTTAGTTGCGGGCCCTTACAATGAGCAGTTCTTC
NA | TRBJ1-3 | TRBV27 | NA | CASSWQGGNTIYF | TGTGCCAGCAGTTGGCAGGGTGGAAACACCATATATTTT
TRBD2 | TRBJ2-3 | TRBV14 | NA | CASSHRTRVTSTDTQYF | TGTGCCAGCAGCCACAGGACTAGAGTTACTAGCACAGATACGCAGTATTTT
NA | TRBJ2-2 | TRBV10-2 | NA | CASTEGAANTGELFF | TGCGCCAGCACCGAAGGAGCGGCGAACACCGGGGAGCTGTTTTTT
TRBD1 | TRBJ2-7 | TRBV28 | NA | CASSPTEQGGLSYEQYF | TGTGCCAGCAGTCCGACCGAACAGGGGGGACTTTCCTACGAGCAGTACTTC
TRBD2 | TRBJ2-7 | TRBV5-6 | NA | CASSLGGAFYEQYF | TGTGCCAGCAGCCTCGGGGGGGCCTTCTACGAGCAGTACTTC
TRBD2 | TRBJ2-5 | TRBV5-4 | NA | CASRLMGGETQYF | TGTGCCAGCAGACTAATGGGGGGGGAGACCCAGTACTTC
TRBD2 | TRBJ2-3 | TRBV9 | once | CASSVGTSVGAQYF | TGTGCCAGCAGCGTAGGAACTAGCGTTGGGGCGCAGTATTTT
NA | TRBJ1-2 | TRBV4-1 | NA | CASSQDPKATSGANYGYTF | TGCGCCAGCAGCCAAGACCCGAAAGCGACAAGCGGGGCTAACTATGGCTACACCTTC
TRBD2 | TRBJ2-7 | TRBV18 | NA | CASSPQRGGYEQYF | TGTGCCAGCTCACCACAGCGGGGGGGCTACGAGCAGTACTTC
TRBD1 | TRBJ1-4 | TRBV2 | NA | CASREGASEKLFF | TGTGCCAGCAGGGAGGGGGCTAGCGAAAAACTGTTTTTT
NA | TRBJ2-3 | TRBV5-1 | NA | CASSLQGSTDTQYF | TGCGCCAGCAGCCTACAGGGATCCACAGATACGCAGTATTTT
NA | TRBJ1-4 | TRBV9 | NA | CASSAQSGGIAEKLFF | TGTGCCAGCAGTGCCCAATCGGGGGGGATCGCTGAAAAACTGTTTTTT
TRBD1 | TRBJ2-7 | TRBV19 | NA | CASSIGAGQGAYEQYF | TGTGCCAGTAGTATAGGGGCCGGACAGGGGGCCTACGAGCAGTACTTC
NA | TRBJ1-2 | TRBV3-1/TRBV3-2 | NA | CASSQGPGTSSGYTF | TGTGCCAGCAGCCAAGGCCCAGGGACTTCCAGTGGCTACACCTTC
NA | TRBJ2-7 | TRBV5-1 | few | CASSPPEGDEQYF | TGCGCCAGCAGCCCTCCGGAGGGAGACGAGCAGTACTTC
TRBD1 | TRBJ1-1 | TRBV2 | NA | CASSGTGEFGAFF | TGTGCCAGCAGCGGGACAGGGGAATTCGGAGCTTTCTTT
TRBD1 | TRBJ1-5 | TRBV6-5 | few | CASSPDRFYQPQHF | TGTGCCAGCAGCCCGGACAGGTTCTATCAGCCCCAGCATTTT
NA | TRBJ2-7 | TRBV20-1 | NA | CSASSIYEQYF | TGCAGTGCTAGTTCTATTTACGAGCAGTACTTC
NA | TRBJ1-1 | TRBV5-1 | NA | CASSLALGSTEAFF | TGCGCCAGCAGCTTGGCCTTAGGGAGCACTGAAGCTTTCTTT
NA | TRBJ2-5 | TRBV18 | NA | CASSPSISETQYF | TGTGCCAGCTCACCGAGTATCTCGGAGACCCAGTACTTC
NA | TRBJ1-6 | TRBV7-2 | NA | CASSFSVGEPLHF | TGTGCCAGCAGCTTTTCAGTAGGGGAACCCCTCCACTTT
TRBD1 | TRBJ2-7 | TRBV27 | NA | CASTPEGGRGRYEQYF | TGTGCCAGCACGCCTGAGGGAGGCAGGGGGCGTTACGAGCAGTACTTC
NA | TRBJ2-7 | TRBV12-3/TRBV12-4 | NA | CASTLQGGIEQYF | TGTGCCAGCACCTTGCAAGGGGGTATCGAGCAGTACTTC
NA | TRBJ1-2 | TRBV1 | NA | CTPMGYTF | TGCACCCCCATGGGCTACACCTTC
NA | TRBJ2-2 | TRBV5-5 | NA | CASSLGQPGELFF | TGTGCCAGCAGCTTGGGACAGCCCGGGGAGCTGTTTTTT
TRBD2 | TRBJ2-5 | TRBV4-1 | NA | CASSQVSTSGDQGTQYF | TGCGCCAGCAGCCAAGTTAGCACTAGCGGGGACCAAGGGACCCAGTACTTC
TRBD2 | TRBJ2-7 | TRBV4-3 | NA | CASSQVASGYSYEQYF | TGCGCCAGCAGCCAAGTGGCTAGCGGATATTCCTACGAGCAGTACTTC
TRBD1 | TRBJ2-3 | TRBV10-1 | NA | CASRQGDTQYF | TGCGCCAGTAGACAGGGAGATACGCAGTATTTT
TRBD1 | TRBJ2-2 | TRBV7-3 | NA | CASSFRGTGGTGELFF | TGTGCCAGCAGCTTCCGTGGGACAGGGGGAACCGGGGAGCTGTTTTTT
NA | TRBJ2-7 | TRBV5-5 | NA | CASSWSPAYSYEQYF | TGTGCCAGCAGCTGGAGTCCGGCCTACTCCTACGAGCAGTACTTC
NA | TRBJ2-5 | TRBV3-1/TRBV3-2 | once | CASTYRGGQETQYF | TGTGCCAGCACCTACAGGGGGGGCCAAGAGACCCAGTACTTC
NA | TRBJ2-2 | TRBV28 | NA | CASSQGLFNTGELFF | TGTGCCAGCAGTCAAGGACTCTTTAACACCGGGGAGCTGTTTTTT
TRBD2 | TRBJ2-7 | TRBV7-9 | NA | CASSRFSGTSYEQYF | TGTGCCAGCAGCAGATTTAGCGGGACCTCCTACGAGCAGTACTTC
TRBD2 | TRBJ2-1 | TRBV11-2 | NA | CASSLDLRPSGGARDEQFF | TGTGCCAGCAGCTTAGATCTGCGTCCTAGCGGGGGGGCCCGGGATGAGCAGTTCTTC
NA | TRBJ2-7 | TRBV4-2 | NA | CASSQWGGIGF | TGTGCCAGCAGCCAATGGGGGGGCATTGGTTTC
TRBD1 | TRBJ1-6 | TRBV2 | few | CASSRDSPYNSPLHF | TGTGCCAGCAGTCGGGACAGCCCATATAATTCACCCCTCCACTTT
TRBD2 | TRBJ2-2 | TRBV2 | NA | CASANGGSTGELFF | TGTGCCAGCGCTAACGGGGGGTCGACCGGGGAGCTGTTTTTT
TRBD2 | TRBJ2-2 | TRBV3-1/TRBV3-2 | NA | CASSRGLAGTGELFF | TGTGCCAGCAGCCGAGGACTAGCGGGCACCGGGGAGCTGTTTTTT
TRBD2 | TRBJ2-3 | TRBV25-1 | NA | CASSISGVVTDTQYF | TGTGCCAGCAGTATTAGCGGGGTCGTGACAGATACGCAGTATTTT
TRBD1 | TRBJ2-6 | TRBV23-1 | NA | CASSQGSGQIVSGANVLTF | TGCGCCAGCAGTCAAGGCTCGGGACAGATAGTCTCTGGGGCCAACGTCCTGACTTTC
TRBD1 | TRBJ1-4 | TRBV14 | NA | CASSPGTGNEKLFF | TGTGCCAGCAGCCCCGGGACAGGGAACGAAAAACTGTTTTTT
NA | TRBJ2-1 | TRBV28 | NA | CASSLGGKTYNEQFF | TGTGCCAGCAGTTTAGGCGGGAAAACCTACAATGAGCAGTTCTTC
TRBD2 | TRBJ2-7 | TRBV24-1 | NA | CATESGSSYEQYF | TGTGCCACCGAAAGCGGGAGCTCCTACGAGCAGTACTTC
NA | TRBJ1-2 | TRBV19 | NA | CASSIDQGQSGYTF | TGTGCCAGTAGTATAGATCAGGGGCAGTCTGGCTACACCTTC
NA | TRBJ1-1 | TRBV7-8 | NA | CASSPLTFMNTEAFF | TGTGCCAGCAGCCCGTTGACATTCATGAACACTGAAGCTTTCTTT
NA | TRBJ2-6 | TRBV11-2 | NA | CASSLTWSGANVLTF | TGTGCCAGCAGCTTAACATGGTCTGGGGCCAACGTCCTGACTTTC
NA | TRBJ1-3 | TRBV27 | NA | CASSLSTGSGNTIYF | TGTGCCAGCAGTTTATCGACGGGATCTGGAAACACCATATATTTT
NA | TRBJ1-5 | TRBV6-1 | NA | CASSEMGGLPANQPQHF | TGTGCCAGCAGTGAGATGGGAGGGCTTCCCGCGAATCAGCCCCAGCATTTT
NA | TRBJ1-2 | TRBV18 | few | CASSPSATGGGGGYGYTF | TGTGCCAGCTCACCGTCGGCGACAGGTGGTGGCGGAGGCTATGGCTACACCTTC
NA | TRBJ2-7 | TRBV9 | NA | CASSVARSPSYEQYF | TGTGCCAGCAGCGTAGCCAGATCTCCCTCCTACGAGCAGTACTTC
TRBD2 | TRBJ2-3 | TRBV7-7 | NA | CASSAGGPTDTQYF | TGTGCTAGCTCGGCGGGAGGGCCCACAGATACGCAGTATTTT